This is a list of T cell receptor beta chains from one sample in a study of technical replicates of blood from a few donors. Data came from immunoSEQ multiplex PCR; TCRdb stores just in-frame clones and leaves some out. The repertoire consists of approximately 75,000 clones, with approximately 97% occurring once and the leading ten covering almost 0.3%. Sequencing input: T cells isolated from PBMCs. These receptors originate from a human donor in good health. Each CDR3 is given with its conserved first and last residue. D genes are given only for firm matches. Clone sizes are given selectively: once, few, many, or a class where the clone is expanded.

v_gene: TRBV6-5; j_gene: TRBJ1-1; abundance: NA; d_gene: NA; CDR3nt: TGTGCCAGCAGTAAGAACTTGGGGGGGAGGACTGAAGCTTTCTTT; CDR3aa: CASSKNLGGRTEAFF
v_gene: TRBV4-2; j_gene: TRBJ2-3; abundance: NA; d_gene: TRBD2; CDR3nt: TGTGCCAGCAGCCTCAGACTAGCGGGAGAGGGGTCGGCAGATACGCAGTATTTT; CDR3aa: CASSLRLAGEGSADTQYF
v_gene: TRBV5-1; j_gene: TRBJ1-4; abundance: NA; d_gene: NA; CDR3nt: TGCGCCAGCAGCTTGGAGCCTGCAACTAATGAAAAACTGTTTTTT; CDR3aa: CASSLEPATNEKLFF
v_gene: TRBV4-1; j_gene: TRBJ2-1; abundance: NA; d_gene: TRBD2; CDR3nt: TGCGCCAGCAGCCAATTCTATCTAGCGGGGAACAATGAGCAGTTCTTC; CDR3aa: CASSQFYLAGNNEQFF
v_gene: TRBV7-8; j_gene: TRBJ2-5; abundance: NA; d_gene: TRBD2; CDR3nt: TGTGCCTCTAGGACTAGCGGGAGATGGGAGACCCAGTACTTC; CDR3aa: CASRTSGRWETQYF
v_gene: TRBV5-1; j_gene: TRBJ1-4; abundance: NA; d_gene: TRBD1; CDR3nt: TGCGCCAGCTCAGATGGGACAGCCGAAAAACTGTTTTTT; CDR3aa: CASSDGTAEKLFF
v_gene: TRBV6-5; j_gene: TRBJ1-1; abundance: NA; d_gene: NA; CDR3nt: TGTGCCAGCAGCCCACAACAGGTTAACACTGAAGCTTTCTTT; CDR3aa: CASSPQQVNTEAFF
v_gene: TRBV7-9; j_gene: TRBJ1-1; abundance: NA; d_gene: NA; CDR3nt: TGTGCCAGCAGTCCAGGTGGGGGGATTGAAGCTTTCTTT; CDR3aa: CASSPGGGIEAFF
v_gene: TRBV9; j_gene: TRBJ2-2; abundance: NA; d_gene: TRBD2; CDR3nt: TGTGCCAGCAGCGTTCAAGCGGGAGGGCCCACCGGGGAGCTGTTTTTT; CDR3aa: CASSVQAGGPTGELFF
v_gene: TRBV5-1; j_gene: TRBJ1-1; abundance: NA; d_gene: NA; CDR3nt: TGCGCCAGCAGCACAGGACAGCGCCCCTTCGCTGAAGCTTTCTTT; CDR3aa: CASSTGQRPFAEAFF
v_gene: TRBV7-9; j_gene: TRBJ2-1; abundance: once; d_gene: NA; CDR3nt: TGTGCCAGCAGCTTTCATCAGGTCGAACCGTTCTTC; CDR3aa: CASSFHQVEPFF
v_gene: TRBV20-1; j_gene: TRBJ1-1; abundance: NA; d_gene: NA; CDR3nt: TGCAGTCCCTATACTGAAGCTTTCTTT; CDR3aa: CSPYTEAFF
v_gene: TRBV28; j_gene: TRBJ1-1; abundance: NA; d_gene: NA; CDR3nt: TGTGCCAGCAGCCGTAGAATGAACACTGAAGCTTTCTTT; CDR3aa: CASSRRMNTEAFF
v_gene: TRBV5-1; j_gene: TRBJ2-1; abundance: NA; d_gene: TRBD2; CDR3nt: TGCGCCAGCAGCTTGGAACTAGCGGGAGTCAATGAGCAGTTCTTC; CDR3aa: CASSLELAGVNEQFF
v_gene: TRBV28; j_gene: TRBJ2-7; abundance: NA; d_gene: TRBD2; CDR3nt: TGTGCCAGCTCACCCGGACTAGTCGTCAACGAGCAGTACTTC; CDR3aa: CASSPGLVVNEQYF
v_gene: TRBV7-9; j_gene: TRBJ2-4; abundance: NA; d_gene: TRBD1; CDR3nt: TGTGCCAGCAGCTCCCTAGGGGGCGAAAACATTCAGTACTTC; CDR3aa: CASSSLGGENIQYF
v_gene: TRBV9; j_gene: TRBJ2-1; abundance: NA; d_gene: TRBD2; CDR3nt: TGTGCCAGCAGCGTAGCGAGCGGGAGGGTTGATGAGCAGTTCTTC; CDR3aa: CASSVASGRVDEQFF
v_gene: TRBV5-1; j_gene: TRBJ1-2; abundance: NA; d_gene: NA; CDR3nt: TGCGCCAGCAGCTACCTTCTTTCAGGGGATTTATACACCTTC; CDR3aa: CASSYLLSGDLYTF
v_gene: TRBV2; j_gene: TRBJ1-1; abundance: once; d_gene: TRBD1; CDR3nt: TGTGCCAGCAGTGAATACAGGGGGCTAAGTACTGAAGCTTTCTTT; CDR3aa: CASSEYRGLSTEAFF
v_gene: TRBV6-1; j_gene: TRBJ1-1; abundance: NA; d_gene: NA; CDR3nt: TGTGCCAGCAGTGAACTTGCACAGGGGAACACTGAAGCTTTCTTT; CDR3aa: CASSELAQGNTEAFF
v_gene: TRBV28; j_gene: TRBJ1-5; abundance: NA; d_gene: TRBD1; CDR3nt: TGTGCCAGCAGTTTATTAGGGGGCGGGGAGGAGAGCAATCAGCCCCAGCATTTT; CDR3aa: CASSLLGGGEESNQPQHF
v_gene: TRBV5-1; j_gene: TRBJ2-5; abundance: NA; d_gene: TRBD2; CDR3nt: TGCGCCAGCAGGACTAGCGGGAAGGAGACCCAGTACTTC; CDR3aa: CASRTSGKETQYF
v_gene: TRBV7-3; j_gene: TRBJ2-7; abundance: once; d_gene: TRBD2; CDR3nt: TGTGCCAGCAGCCTAACCACTAGCGGACCCTACGAGCAGTACTTC; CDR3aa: CASSLTTSGPYEQYF
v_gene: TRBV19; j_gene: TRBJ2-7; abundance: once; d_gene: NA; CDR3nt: TGTGCCAGTAGCCCTAACAGGGTTTACGAGCAGTACTTC; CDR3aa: CASSPNRVYEQYF
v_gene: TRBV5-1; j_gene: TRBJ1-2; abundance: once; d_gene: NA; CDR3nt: TGCGCCAGCAGCTCCCCTCACAGGAATTTTAACTATGGCTACACCTTC; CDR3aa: CASSSPHRNFNYGYTF
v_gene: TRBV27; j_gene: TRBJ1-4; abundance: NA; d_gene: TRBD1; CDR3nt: TGTGCCAGCGGGGACAGGGGATACTATGAGGAAAAACTGTTTTTT; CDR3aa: CASGDRGYYEEKLFF
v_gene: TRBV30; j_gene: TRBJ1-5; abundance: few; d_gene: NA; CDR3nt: TGTGCCTGGAGTGTATCGGGGGGTTTTAATCAGCCCCAGCATTTT; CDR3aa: CAWSVSGGFNQPQHF
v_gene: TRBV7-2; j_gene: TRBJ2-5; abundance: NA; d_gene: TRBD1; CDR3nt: TGTGCCAGCAGCCGGACAGGGGGAGAGACCCAGTACTTC; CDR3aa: CASSRTGGETQYF
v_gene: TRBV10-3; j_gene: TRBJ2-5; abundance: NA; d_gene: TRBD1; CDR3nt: TGTGCCATCAGTGTGGGACAGGCAGAGACCCAGTACTTC; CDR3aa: CAISVGQAETQYF
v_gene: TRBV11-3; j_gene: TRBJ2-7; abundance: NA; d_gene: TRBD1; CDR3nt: TGTGCCAGCAGCCCGGGACAGGGGGCTTCGAGGGAGCAGTACTTC; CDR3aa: CASSPGQGASREQYF
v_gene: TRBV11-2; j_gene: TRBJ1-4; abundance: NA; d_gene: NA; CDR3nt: TGTGCCAGCAGTCGAAGCGAAAAACTGTTTTTT; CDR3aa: CASSRSEKLFF
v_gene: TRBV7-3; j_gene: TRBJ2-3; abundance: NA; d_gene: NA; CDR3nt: TGTGCCAGCAGCTTCAGCGCGGATACGCAGTATTTT; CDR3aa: CASSFSADTQYF
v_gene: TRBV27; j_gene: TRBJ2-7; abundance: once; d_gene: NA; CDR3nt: TGTGCCAGCAGCGGGAGGACAGGGAGTGACGAGCAGTACTTC; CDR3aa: CASSGRTGSDEQYF
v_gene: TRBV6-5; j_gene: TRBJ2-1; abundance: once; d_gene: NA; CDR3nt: TGTGCCAGCAGTTACTCGAGCTCCTACAATGAGCAGTTCTTC; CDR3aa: CASSYSSSYNEQFF
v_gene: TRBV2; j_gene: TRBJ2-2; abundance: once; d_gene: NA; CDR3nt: TGTGCCAGCAGTGGGACTTCGAACACCGGGGAGCTGTTTTTT; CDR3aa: CASSGTSNTGELFF
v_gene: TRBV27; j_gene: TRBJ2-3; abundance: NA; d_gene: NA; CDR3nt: TGTGCCAGCAGTTTATCGATACGGGAGCGCGGAACAGATACGCAGTATTTT; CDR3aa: CASSLSIRERGTDTQYF
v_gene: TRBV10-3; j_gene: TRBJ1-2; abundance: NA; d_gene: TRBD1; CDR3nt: TGTGCCATCATTCTCAGTAGGGGGCTGGGCTATGGCTACACCTTC; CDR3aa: CAIILSRGLGYGYTF
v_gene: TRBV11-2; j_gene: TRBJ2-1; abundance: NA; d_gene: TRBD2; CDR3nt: TGTGCCAGCAGCTTAGGGGGACTAGCCCGCGAGCAGTTCTTC; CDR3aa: CASSLGGLAREQFF
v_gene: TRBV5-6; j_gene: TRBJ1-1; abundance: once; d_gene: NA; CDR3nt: TGTGCCAGCAGCTTGGTTCATAACACTGAAGCTTTCTTT; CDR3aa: CASSLVHNTEAFF
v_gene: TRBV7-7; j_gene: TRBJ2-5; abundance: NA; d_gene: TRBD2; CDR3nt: TGTGCTAGCAGCTTACTAGCGGGAGTGGGTTTAGAGACCCAGTACTTC; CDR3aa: CASSLLAGVGLETQYF
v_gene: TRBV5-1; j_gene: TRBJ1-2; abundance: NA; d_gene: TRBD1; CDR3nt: TGCGCCAGCAGCTTGGGACAGGGTAACTATGGCTACACCTTC; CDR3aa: CASSLGQGNYGYTF
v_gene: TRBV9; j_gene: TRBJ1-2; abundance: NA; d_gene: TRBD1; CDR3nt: TGTGCCAGCAGCGTACAGGGGGGTAACTATGGCTACACCTTC; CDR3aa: CASSVQGGNYGYTF
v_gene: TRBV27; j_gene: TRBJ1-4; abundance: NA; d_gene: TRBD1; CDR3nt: TGTGCCAGCAGTTTAGGGACAGGGATTGAAAAACTGTTTTTT; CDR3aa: CASSLGTGIEKLFF
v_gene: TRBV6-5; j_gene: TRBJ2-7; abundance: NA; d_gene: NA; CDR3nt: TGTGCCAGCAGTTCCTCCCACTACGAGCAGTACTTC; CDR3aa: CASSSSHYEQYF
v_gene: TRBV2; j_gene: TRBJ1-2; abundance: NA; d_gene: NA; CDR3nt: TGTGCCAGCATAACAGGACCTAACTATGGCTACACCTTC; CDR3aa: CASITGPNYGYTF
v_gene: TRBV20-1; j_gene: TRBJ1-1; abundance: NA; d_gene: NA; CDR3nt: TGCAGTGCTTACATGAACACTGAAGCTTTCTTT; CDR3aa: CSAYMNTEAFF
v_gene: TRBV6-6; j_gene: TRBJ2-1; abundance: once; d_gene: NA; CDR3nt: TGTGCCAGCAATCCCGACAGGAGCTCCTACAATGAGCAGTTCTTC; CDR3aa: CASNPDRSSYNEQFF
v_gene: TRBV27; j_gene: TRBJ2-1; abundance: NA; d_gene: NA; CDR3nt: TGTGCCAGCAGTTTCCCAACTGGGCACTCCTACAATGAGCAGTTCTTC; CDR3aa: CASSFPTGHSYNEQFF
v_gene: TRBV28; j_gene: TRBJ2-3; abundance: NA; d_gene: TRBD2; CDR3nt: TGTGCCAGCAGTTCTACTAGCGGGAGGGCCAGCACAGATACGCAGTATTTT; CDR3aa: CASSSTSGRASTDTQYF
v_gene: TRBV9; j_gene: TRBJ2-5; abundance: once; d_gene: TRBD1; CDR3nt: TGTGCCAGCAGCGTAGAATCGTGGGACAGGGGCGAGACCCAGTACTTC; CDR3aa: CASSVESWDRGETQYF
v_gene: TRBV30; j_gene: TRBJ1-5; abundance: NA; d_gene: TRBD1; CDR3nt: TGTGCCTGCCGGACAGGGGATAGCAATCAGCCCCAGCATTTT; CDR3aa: CACRTGDSNQPQHF
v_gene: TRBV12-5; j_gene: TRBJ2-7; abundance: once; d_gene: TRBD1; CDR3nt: TGTGCTAGTGGTTTGTACCGGGACAGGGGTAACGAGCAGTACTTC; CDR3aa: CASGLYRDRGNEQYF
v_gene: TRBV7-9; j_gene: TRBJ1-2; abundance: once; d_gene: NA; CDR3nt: TGTGCCAGCAGCTTATCCATGGAGGACTATGGCTACACCTTC; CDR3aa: CASSLSMEDYGYTF
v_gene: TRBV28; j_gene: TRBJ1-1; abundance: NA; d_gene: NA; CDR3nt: TGTGCCAGCAGCCCCTCTGGCCGGAACACTGAAGCTTTCTTT; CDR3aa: CASSPSGRNTEAFF
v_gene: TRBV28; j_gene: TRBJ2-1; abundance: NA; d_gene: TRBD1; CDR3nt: TGTGCCAGCAGTTTCGGCAGGGGGTCGTTTTCCTACAATGAGCAGTTCTTC; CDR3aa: CASSFGRGSFSYNEQFF
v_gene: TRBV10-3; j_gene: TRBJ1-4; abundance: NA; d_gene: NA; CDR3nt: TGTGCCATCAGTGAGTCGACGGGACAAGCTAATGAAAAACTGTTTTTT; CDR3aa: CAISESTGQANEKLFF
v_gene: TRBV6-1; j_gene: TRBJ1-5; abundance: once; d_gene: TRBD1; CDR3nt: TGTGCCAGCAGTGAACTGGACAGGGGTATAGTAAGCAATCAGCCCCAGCATTTT; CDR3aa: CASSELDRGIVSNQPQHF
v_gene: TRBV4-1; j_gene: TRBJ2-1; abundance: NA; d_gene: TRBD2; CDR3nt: TGCGCCAGCAGCCGATTAGCGGGAGTCTCGAATGAGCAGTTCTTC; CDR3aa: CASSRLAGVSNEQFF
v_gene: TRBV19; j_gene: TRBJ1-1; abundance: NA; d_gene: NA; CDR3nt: TGTGCCAGTAGTGGAAACCCTAACGGGACAAATTTCCGCGCTGAAGCTTTCTTT; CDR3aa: CASSGNPNGTNFRAEAFF
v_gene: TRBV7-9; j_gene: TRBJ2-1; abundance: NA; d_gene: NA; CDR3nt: TGTGCCAGCAGCTTTCAGGGGAGTAGCGATGAGCAGTTCTTC; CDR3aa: CASSFQGSSDEQFF